This TCR beta chain appears in the sequencing data of a study of OX40 agonist ivuxolimab in advanced cancers. Study-wide context: An agonistic human IgG2 monoclonal antibody against OX40 (CD134) was given. Antecedent anti-PD-1, anti-PD-L1 or anti-CTLA-4 therapy was permissible, with roughly 40% having received some. The mean age was approximately 60 years, ranging from about 23 to 79, with approximately 85% of participants male.

This CDR3 contains 16 residues. CDR1 LNHDA and CDR2 SQIVND come from the germline V gene (reference sequence). V trimming: 3 bases; J trimming: 1 base; junction bases outside the gene matches: 5. This clone was found once. Patients had blood sampled at baseline and again on cycle 4 day 1 and cycle 7 day 1. Clones were read by immunoSEQ multiplex PCR, and TCRdb kept only the in-frame ones, dropping some. The table lists 95,000 to 150,000 clones, roughly 95% of them singletons. The sample consisted of CD4+ or CD8+ T cells sorted from blood, taken in a trial of the OX40 agonist ivuxolimab. The source of this sequence is an adult with an advanced solid tumor such as melanoma, head and neck, liver or kidney cancer. This chain joins TRBV19 and TRBJ2-5; 10 positions match TRBD1. The DNA of the CDR3 is TGTGCCAGTAGTATGTTAGGGACAGGGGTCCAAGAGACCCAGTACTTC. Residues: CASSMLGTGVQETQYF.